This T cell receptor (beta chain) comes out of a study of blood T cells in healthy people across ages. Study-level results: As naive T cell percentage varied, TCR beta diversity correlated strongly with it.

The amount of total RNA extracted per sample was at least 6 micrograms. V was cut by 4 bases and J by 7 bases, with 11 bases left in between. Germline V gene lookup returns CDR1 SQVTM and CDR2 ANQGSEA. The length of the CDR3 is 12 residues. Primed by a sample-barcoded 5' primer and a J-beta primer mix, a second PCR proceeded for 7 to 11 cycles. TCRdb itself ran the 5' RACE reads through MiXCR, one entry per CDR3 protein. This table holds around 1.5 million distinct CDR3 sequences, 42% found once. This clonotype showed up many times. Antigen unknown. The specimen sequenced was blood. The receptor's source is a woman aged 18-29 years in good health. The V call is TRBV29-1, the J call TRBJ2-1, with D unclear. The CDR3 sequence: CSVGVTLNEQFF. CDR3 DNA: TGCAGCGTTGGGGTGACGCTTAATGAGCAGTTCTTC.